This is a list of T cell receptor beta chains from one sample in a study of blood T cell repertoires in COVID-19. Here immunoSEQ multiplex PCR was the method, and the copy in TCRdb shows in-frame clones only, minus some. The sample gives approximately 240,000 clones, over 80% of which show up once; around 6.4% is in the top ten. Sequenced input: peripheral blood. The receptors here all came from a woman aged 55 to 70 with active or convalescent COVID-19. CDR3s include the opening cysteine and the closing phenylalanine or tryptophan. Fields, in order: clone size, V gene, J gene, D gene, CDR3 protein. The D gene is left open where the match is weak. Not every row has a clone size; where given, it reads once, few, many or a size class.

clone size: .
V gene: TRBV3-1/TRBV3-2
J gene: TRBJ2-5
D gene: TRBD1
CDR3 protein: CASSETGAGGETQYF

clone size: .
V gene: TRBV18
J gene: TRBJ1-6
D gene: TRBD1
CDR3 protein: CASSSRDSYNSPLHF

clone size: .
V gene: TRBV7-9
J gene: TRBJ2-1
D gene: TRBD2
CDR3 protein: CASSLLAGAGEQFF

clone size: few
V gene: TRBV14
J gene: TRBJ2-3
D gene: .
CDR3 protein: CASSPDIYFTDTQYF

clone size: .
V gene: TRBV25-1
J gene: TRBJ2-5
D gene: .
CDR3 protein: CASSEYRGRQETQYF

clone size: few
V gene: TRBV29-1
J gene: TRBJ2-2
D gene: TRBD2
CDR3 protein: CSVDPSGGSGELFF

clone size: .
V gene: TRBV6-1
J gene: TRBJ1-4
D gene: TRBD1
CDR3 protein: CASSVVDRDYNEKLFF

clone size: .
V gene: TRBV2
J gene: TRBJ1-2
D gene: .
CDR3 protein: CASSDPGEANYGYTF

clone size: .
V gene: TRBV10-1
J gene: TRBJ1-4
D gene: TRBD1
CDR3 protein: CATDRALRQKLFF

clone size: once
V gene: TRBV11-2
J gene: TRBJ1-2
D gene: TRBD1
CDR3 protein: CASSSGGLTGLRVYGYTF

clone size: .
V gene: TRBV5-1
J gene: TRBJ2-2
D gene: .
CDR3 protein: CASSLGLGGGGELFF

clone size: .
V gene: TRBV6-5
J gene: TRBJ2-7
D gene: TRBD1
CDR3 protein: CASSYGTGGLNEQYF

clone size: .
V gene: TRBV6-5
J gene: TRBJ2-2
D gene: TRBD1
CDR3 protein: CASSYPGQANTGELFF

clone size: .
V gene: TRBV12-2
J gene: TRBJ2-1
D gene: .
CDR3 protein: CASRLTHEQFF

clone size: .
V gene: TRBV2
J gene: TRBJ1-5
D gene: .
CDR3 protein: CASSGGGLVQPQHF

clone size: .
V gene: TRBV28
J gene: TRBJ2-2
D gene: .
CDR3 protein: CASNIEAGELFF

clone size: once
V gene: TRBV9
J gene: TRBJ1-2
D gene: TRBD1
CDR3 protein: CASSTRDRENYGYTF

clone size: once
V gene: TRBV9
J gene: TRBJ1-1
D gene: .
CDR3 protein: CASSAVQGNTEAFF

clone size: .
V gene: TRBV18
J gene: TRBJ2-2
D gene: TRBD1
CDR3 protein: CASSPDREAGDTGELFF

clone size: .
V gene: TRBV30
J gene: TRBJ2-3
D gene: TRBD1
CDR3 protein: CAWSTGTGGTDTQYF

clone size: .
V gene: TRBV7-3
J gene: TRBJ2-1
D gene: .
CDR3 protein: CASSLGSPPYNEQFF

clone size: .
V gene: TRBV9
J gene: TRBJ1-4
D gene: TRBD1
CDR3 protein: CASSTGQGVSGEKLFF

clone size: .
V gene: TRBV15
J gene: TRBJ2-5
D gene: .
CDR3 protein: CATSRVPSLSGTEGETQYF

clone size: .
V gene: TRBV4-1
J gene: TRBJ2-1
D gene: TRBD2
CDR3 protein: CASSQEPAGYNEQFF

clone size: .
V gene: TRBV28
J gene: TRBJ1-6
D gene: TRBD1
CDR3 protein: CASSSVLRTGGDFNSPLHF

clone size: once
V gene: TRBV24-1
J gene: TRBJ2-4
D gene: .
CDR3 protein: CATSDSIYDIQYF

clone size: .
V gene: TRBV3-1/TRBV3-2
J gene: TRBJ2-1
D gene: TRBD2
CDR3 protein: CASSPGTSGRNGEQFF

clone size: .
V gene: TRBV18
J gene: TRBJ1-1
D gene: TRBD1
CDR3 protein: CASSRWTGAGEAFF

clone size: .
V gene: TRBV11-3
J gene: TRBJ2-1
D gene: TRBD2
CDR3 protein: CASSHRTSGRRFDEQFF

clone size: .
V gene: TRBV24-1
J gene: TRBJ2-5
D gene: TRBD1
CDR3 protein: CATSDLDRGEETQYF

clone size: once
V gene: TRBV19
J gene: TRBJ2-2
D gene: TRBD2
CDR3 protein: CASLSTGTSGGKGELFF

clone size: .
V gene: TRBV2
J gene: TRBJ2-3
D gene: TRBD2
CDR3 protein: CASREHGGGGTDTQYF

clone size: .
V gene: TRBV5-6
J gene: TRBJ1-2
D gene: .
CDR3 protein: CASSPGIGYTNYGYTF

clone size: .
V gene: TRBV24-1
J gene: TRBJ2-1
D gene: TRBD2
CDR3 protein: CATSATSGSSYNEQFF

clone size: .
V gene: TRBV10-2
J gene: TRBJ1-1
D gene: TRBD1
CDR3 protein: CASGQGAPEAFF

clone size: .
V gene: TRBV7-2
J gene: TRBJ2-3
D gene: TRBD2
CDR3 protein: CASSLVSSGGPDTQYF

clone size: .
V gene: TRBV7-2
J gene: TRBJ1-5
D gene: .
CDR3 protein: CASSLQGDQPQHF

clone size: .
V gene: TRBV18
J gene: TRBJ2-1
D gene: .
CDR3 protein: CASSPNRRAEQDNEQFF

clone size: .
V gene: TRBV19
J gene: TRBJ2-2
D gene: TRBD2
CDR3 protein: CASARREGNTGELFF

clone size: .
V gene: TRBV7-3
J gene: TRBJ2-2
D gene: TRBD1
CDR3 protein: CASSDTGDTGELFF

clone size: .
V gene: TRBV12-3/TRBV12-4
J gene: TRBJ1-5
D gene: .
CDR3 protein: CASTLGQQPQHF

clone size: .
V gene: TRBV9
J gene: TRBJ1-5
D gene: .
CDR3 protein: CASSPGLNSNQPQHF

clone size: .
V gene: TRBV6-5
J gene: TRBJ1-2
D gene: .
CDR3 protein: CASREVGGAGGYTF

clone size: .
V gene: TRBV4-2
J gene: TRBJ1-1
D gene: .
CDR3 protein: CASSPHRGGDGMNTEAFF

clone size: few
V gene: TRBV19
J gene: TRBJ2-5
D gene: TRBD1
CDR3 protein: CASSNPRTGGKETQYF

clone size: .
V gene: TRBV19
J gene: TRBJ1-2
D gene: TRBD1
CDR3 protein: CASSIEDRGSGYTF

clone size: .
V gene: TRBV6-5
J gene: TRBJ1-2
D gene: TRBD1
CDR3 protein: CASRGGTGSNYGYTF

clone size: .
V gene: TRBV27
J gene: TRBJ2-7
D gene: TRBD2
CDR3 protein: CASSSRLAGLYEQYF

clone size: .
V gene: TRBV5-8
J gene: TRBJ1-2
D gene: .
CDR3 protein: CASSFRLIYGYGYTF

clone size: .
V gene: TRBV27
J gene: TRBJ1-1
D gene: .
CDR3 protein: CASRNLGEAFF

clone size: .
V gene: TRBV19
J gene: TRBJ2-1
D gene: TRBD2
CDR3 protein: CASSIAGGSEQFF

clone size: many
V gene: TRBV5-1
J gene: TRBJ1-2
D gene: .
CDR3 protein: CASSASAPIYGYTF

clone size: .
V gene: TRBV13
J gene: TRBJ1-2
D gene: .
CDR3 protein: CASSSTYTSYYGYTF

clone size: .
V gene: TRBV25-1
J gene: TRBJ1-3
D gene: .
CDR3 protein: CASSEAGAFSGNTIYF

clone size: .
V gene: TRBV10-3
J gene: TRBJ2-4
D gene: .
CDR3 protein: CAISEGSRGNIQYF